The T cell receptor (beta chain) under discussion was sequenced for a study of technical replicates of blood from a handful of donors. Sequencing was performed with immunoSEQ multiplex PCR; in TCRdb, only in-frame clones are kept and a portion is missing. The table has about 44,000 clones, 95% to 97% seen once; the top ten hold roughly 0.39%. CDR1 and CDR2 (germline): LNHNV, YYDKDF (reference sequence). Losses at the gene ends were 2 bases for V and 0 bases for J; bases not matched to a gene: 3. CDR3 length equals 15 residues. The origin of this receptor is a human donor in good health. The sample was T cells isolated from PBMCs. V gene TRBV15 combines with J gene TRBJ2-7; 8 bases match TRBD1. This chain's CDR3 is CATSRLDRDSYEQYF. CDR3 nucleotide sequence: TGTGCCACCAGCAGATTGGACAGGGACTCCTACGAGCAGTACTTC.